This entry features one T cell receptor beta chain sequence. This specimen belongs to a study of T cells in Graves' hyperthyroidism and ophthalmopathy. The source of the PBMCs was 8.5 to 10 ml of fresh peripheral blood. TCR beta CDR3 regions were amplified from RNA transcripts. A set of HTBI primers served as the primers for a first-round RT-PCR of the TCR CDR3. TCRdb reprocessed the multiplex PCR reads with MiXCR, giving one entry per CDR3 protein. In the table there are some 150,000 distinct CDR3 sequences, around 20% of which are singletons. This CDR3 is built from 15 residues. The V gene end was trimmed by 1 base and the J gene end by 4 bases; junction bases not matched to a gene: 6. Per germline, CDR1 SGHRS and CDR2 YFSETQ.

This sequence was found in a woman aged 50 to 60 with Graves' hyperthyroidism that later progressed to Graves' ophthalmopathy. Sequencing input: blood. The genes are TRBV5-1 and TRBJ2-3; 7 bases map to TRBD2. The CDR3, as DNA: TGCGCCAGCAGCTTGTACCGCGGGAGACCAGATACGCAGTATTTT. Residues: CASSLYRGRPDTQYF.